The 20 T cell receptor beta chains below all came from one sample that was sequenced in a study of OX40 agonist ivuxolimab in advanced cancers. Using immunoSEQ multiplex PCR, the repertoire was profiled, and TCRdb retains in-frame clones only, with some absent. The data contain 50,000 to 70,000 clones, less than 85% of them seen just once; the ten biggest clones take up around 3.3%. Specimen: CD4+ or CD8+ T cells sorted from blood, collected in a trial of the OX40 agonist ivuxolimab. These receptors came from an adult with an advanced solid tumor such as melanoma, head and neck, liver or kidney cancer.

The V call is TRBV14, the J call TRBJ2-5; TRBD1 agrees at 9 bases. The CDR3 sequence is 18 residues long. V was pared by 4 bases and J by 2 bases, with 14 bases of the junction left unmatched. CDR1 SGHDN and CDR2 FVKESK come from the germline V gene. The CDR3 spells CASSPFTGGAAGQETQYF. The CDR3 DNA is TGTGCCAGCAGCCCGTTCACAGGGGGCGCGGCGGGTCAAGAGACCCAGTACTTC.

The chain joins TRBV28 to TRBJ1-5; D not resolved. Germline CDR1 is MDHEN and CDR2 is SYDVKM. The CDR3 runs 14 residues. The germline V and J ends were trimmed by 8 bases and 1 base, with 12 bases remaining between them. The CDR3 protein is CASRTPGSNQPQHF. In DNA, the CDR3 is TGTGCCAGCCGAACGCCGGGAAGCAATCAGCCCCAGCATTTT.

This rearrangement joins TRBV7-2 to TRBJ2-2, with 7 bases fitting TRBD2. The CDR3 covers 18 residues. The germline gives CDR1 SGHTA, CDR2 FQGNSA. Losses at the gene ends were 5 bases for V and 4 bases for J; bases not matched to a gene: 16. The DNA for the CDR3 is TGTGCCAGCAGCGCCGGCCGGACCGGGGGGATTGGCACCGGGGAGCTGTTTTTT. Translated, it gives CASSAGRTGGIGTGELFF.

V is TRBV9 and J is TRBJ1-6; D unclear. The CDR3 consists of 13 residues. The germline V and J ends were trimmed by 2 bases and 8 bases, with 8 bases remaining between them. The V gene's germline CDR1 is SGDLS and CDR2 YYNGEE. As DNA, the CDR3 is TGTGCCAGCAGCGTCCGACCCGATTCACCCCTCCACTTT. It codes for CASSVRPDSPLHF.

V is TRBV5-1 and J is TRBJ2-2, with unresolved D. V was shortened by 2 bases and J by 3 bases, with 14 bases between the two germline ends. This CDR3 has 16 residues. Germline CDR1 and CDR2: SGHRS and YFSETQ. CDR3 sequence (DNA): TGCGCCAGCAGCTTCGCGATGACCCCGGACACCGGGGAGCTGTTTTTT. It yields the protein CASSFAMTPDTGELFF. Filled out from reference TRBV5-1 and TRBJ2-2, the complete variable domain reads KAGVTQTPRYLIKTRGQQVTLSCSPISGHRSVSWYQQTPGQGLQFLFEYFSETQRNKGNFPGRFSGRQFSNSRSEMNVSTLELGDSALYLCASSFAMTPDTGELFFGEGSRLTVL.

The chain combines TRBV7-2 with TRBJ2-7, with a weak D call TRBD2 (5 bases). Between the trimmed V and J ends, which lost 5 bases and 0 bases, there was a span of 11 bases. Germline V gene lookup returns CDR1 SGHTA and CDR2 FQGNSA. The CDR3 covers 14 residues. The CDR3 here is CASSPNSGSYEQYF. As DNA, the CDR3 is TGTGCCAGCAGCCCTAACAGCGGCTCCTACGAGCAGTACTTC.

This clone has only one observation. The gene calls are TRBV6-1 and TRBJ1-1; D remains unclear. Germline V gene data show CDR1 as MNHNS and CDR2 as SASEGT. This CDR3 has 16 amino acids. V dropped 2 bases and J dropped 1 base, with 14 bases sitting between them. The CDR3 coding sequence is TGTGCCAGCAGTGAAAAGGTGAGGCCTGCGAACACTGAAGCTTTCTTT. The encoded protein is CASSEKVRPANTEAFF.

Concerning this clone itself: A read error is possible here, since a much larger clone lies one base away. The chain has TRBV19 and TRBJ1-5; no definite D call. CDR3 size: 17 residues. Germline CDR1 reads LNHDA; CDR2 reads SQIVND (reference sequence). V shed 3 bases and J shed 1 base, with 16 bases lying between them. CDR3 residues: CASSMALGGESNQPQHF. CDR3 DNA sequence: TGTGCCAGTAGTATGGCACTGGGCGGGGAGAGCAATCAGCCCCAGCATTTT.

This chain links TRBV19 with TRBJ2-6, with a possible D match to TRBD1 (5 bases). The CDR3 is 15 residues long. The germline V gene encodes CDR1 LNHDA and CDR2 SQIVND (reference sequence). Trimming took off 1 base at V and 4 bases at J, with 8 bases between the two ends. The CDR3 nucleotides are TGTGCCAGTAGTATAGTGGGGCCAGGGGCCAACGTCCTGACTTTC. This encodes CASSIVGPGANVLTF.

This clone was seen only a few times. This rearrangement joins TRBV9 to TRBJ1-2; D unresolved. The germline V and J ends were trimmed by 4 bases and 0 bases, with 19 bases remaining between them. The germline V gene has CDR1 SGDLS and CDR2 YYNGEE. This CDR3 is built from 17 residues. The CDR3 region is CASSPAGVGSSNYGYTF. The CDR3 region has the DNA TGTGCCAGCAGCCCGGCCGGTGTAGGCAGTTCTAACTATGGCTACACCTTC.

The chain combines TRBV7-2 with TRBJ1-3; D call uncertain. Between the trimmed V and J ends, which lost 5 bases and 0 bases, there was a span of 14 bases. The CDR3 contains 16 residues. The germline V gene encodes CDR1 SGHTA and CDR2 FQGNSA. CDR3: CASSPVPSASGNTIYF. In nucleotides, the CDR3 is TGTGCCAGCAGCCCGGTCCCGTCCGCCTCTGGAAACACCATATATTTT.

The J gene is TRBJ2-2, the V gene TRBV6-4; TRBD1 aligns across 9 bases. Looked up from germline, CDR1 is MRHNA and CDR2 is SNTAGT. V trimming: 2 bases; J trimming: 7 bases; junction bases outside the gene matches: 8. This CDR3 is built from 16 residues. Here the CDR3 reads CASSDAGTGSGGELFF. Here the CDR3 DNA reads TGTGCCAGCAGTGACGCCGGGACAGGGTCAGGCGGGGAGCTGTTTTTT.

The chain recombines TRBV7-8 with TRBJ2-1; TRBD1 might be the D (5 bases). The germline gives CDR1 SGHVS, CDR2 FQNEAQ. This CDR3 spans 12 amino acids. Between the trimmed V and J ends, which lost 5 bases and 12 bases, there was a span of 14 bases. The CDR3 loop is CASSPTVIVQFF. In nucleotides, the CDR3 is TGTGCCAGCAGCCCGACAGTTATAGTGCAGTTCTTC.

This chain uses TRBV7-2 with TRBJ2-1, with D unclear. The germline gives CDR1 SGHTA, CDR2 FQGNSA. The V end lost 5 bases, the J end lost 4 bases, and 6 bases lay between the germline ends. The CDR3 covers 12 residues. The chain's CDR3 is CASSTSYNEQFF. The CDR3 nucleotides read TGTGCCAGCAGCACTTCTTACAATGAGCAGTTCTTC.

The chain joins TRBV7-2 to TRBJ2-3; 7 bases map to TRBD2. Germline V gene sequence: CDR1 SGHTA, CDR2 FQGNSA. CDR3 length: 13 amino acids. V lost 3 bases, J lost 5 bases, and 2 bases stayed unmatched. The CDR3 DNA reads TGTGCCAGCAGCTTGGGGGGGAGAGATACGCAGTATTTT. It encodes CASSLGGRDTQYF.

This clone was detected once. V and J are TRBV28 and TRBJ1-1; D remains unclear. Germline V gene lookup returns CDR1 MDHEN and CDR2 SYDVKM. This CDR3 has 15 amino acids. With 7 bases removed from V and 3 bases from J, the gap between germline ends came to 18 bases. CDR3 DNA: TGTGCCAGCATAACTTTCGAGGTCAGCTACACTGAAGCTTTCTTT. Translation: CASITFEVSYTEAFF.

CDR3 region: CAISSGAEGEQFF. CDR3 sequence (DNA): TGTGCCATCAGCAGCGGGGCCGAGGGTGAGCAGTTCTTC. The chain uses TRBV10-3 and TRBJ2-1; 7 bases match TRBD2. The CDR3 covers 13 residues. CDR1 ENHRY and CDR2 SYGVKD come from the germline V gene. The V segment lost 6 bases and the J segment 9 bases; nucleotides outside the gene matches: 8.

This clone was seen a single time. The chain employs TRBV28 and TRBJ1-2; D might be TRBD1 (6 bases). V was clipped by 3 bases and J by 4 bases, with 12 bases between them. Germline CDR1 and CDR2: MDHEN and SYDVKM. The CDR3 is made up of 14 amino acids. The chain's CDR3 is CASSLGGLFYGYTF. The CDR3 DNA reads as TGTGCCAGCAGTTTGGGGGGGCTTTTCTATGGCTACACCTTC.

J is TRBJ2-3 and V is TRBV5-4; tentative D call: TRBD2 (6 bases). Deletions cut 3 bases from V and 0 bases from J, with 14 bases between. The CDR3 runs 16 residues. The germline gives CDR1 SGHNT, CDR2 YYREEE (reference sequence). The CDR3 is CASSSRTGESTDTQYF. The CDR3 DNA reads TGTGCCAGCAGCTCCCGGACGGGGGAAAGCACAGATACGCAGTATTTT. Variable domain in full (rest from reference TRBV5-4 and TRBJ2-3): ETGVTQSPTHLIKTRGQQVTLRCSSQSGHNTVSWYQQALGQGPQFIFQYYREEENGRGNFPPRFSGLQFPNYSSELNVNALELDDSALYLCASSSRTGESTDTQYFGPGTRLTVL.

The chain joins TRBV7-8 to TRBJ2-7, with TRBD2 as a possible D gene (6 bases). Looked up from germline, CDR1 is SGHVS and CDR2 is FQNEAQ. V was pared by 1 base and J by 7 bases, with 17 bases between. The CDR3 is 15 amino acids. The CDR3: CASSLVGGIGGEQYF. The CDR3 bases are TGTGCCAGCAGCTTAGTCGGAGGGATTGGGGGTGAGCAGTACTTC.